A single sample gave rise to the 5 T cell receptor beta chains below, sequenced in a study of T cell repertoires in aging, cancer and after chemotherapy. Amplification of TCR beta used genomic DNA extracted from peripheral blood. Rearranged V-D-J TRB sequences were amplified with a mixed TRB-A/B primer pool. TCRdb reanalysed the multiplex PCR reads using MiXCR and keeps one entry per CDR3 protein. The table lists 7,500 to 10,000 distinct CDR3 sequences, around 22% of them singletons. Specimen: blood. These receptors all stem from a human donor in good health.

The chain carries TRBV20-1 and TRBJ1-1, with D possibly TRBD1 on 6 matching bases. V dropped 0 bases and J dropped 3 bases, with 14 bases sitting between them. Germline lookup yields CDR1 DFQATT and CDR2 SNEGSKA (reference sequence). The CDR3 is 15 amino acids. CDR3 nucleotide sequence: TGCAGTGCTAGAGATTCCAGGGGACGCTACACTGAAGCTTTCTTT. This encodes CSARDSRGRYTEAFF.

In this sample, this clonotype is medium-sized. The rearrangement links TRBV11-2 to TRBJ2-1, with 8 bases matching TRBD2. Looked up from germline, CDR1 is SGHAT and CDR2 is FQNNGV. The CDR3 covers 15 residues. Trimming at V came to 5 bases and at J to 5 bases, leaving 8 bases not matched to a gene. CDR3 in amino acids: CASSPGLVRNNEQFF. The CDR3 coding sequence is TGTGCCAGCAGCCCGGGACTAGTCCGGAACAATGAGCAGTTCTTC. The full variable domain, rest sourced from reference TRBV11-2 and TRBJ2-1, is EAGVAQSPRYKIIEKRQSVAFWCNPISGHATLYWYQQILGQGPKLLIQFQNNGVVDDSQLPKDRFSAERLKGVDSTLKIQPAKLEDSAVYLCASSPGLVRNNEQFFGPGTRLTVL.

Regarding this clonotype: With a much larger clone just one base away, this may be a read error. The V call is TRBV28, the J call TRBJ1-2; the match to TRBD1 covers 10 bases. CDR1 and CDR2 from the germline V gene are MDHEN and SYDVKM. The CDR3 contains 15 residues. CDR3 in amino acids: CTSSLSGTGAGGYTF. In nucleotides, the CDR3 is TGTACCAGCAGTTTATCTGGGACAGGGGCTGGAGGCTACACCTTC.

This clonotype was seen a few times. J is TRBJ2-2 and V is TRBV5-4, with 9 bases aligning to TRBD1. Germline CDR1 and CDR2: SGHNT and YYREEE (reference sequence). The CDR3 covers 16 residues. J lost 6 bases, V lost 4 bases, and 10 bases had no gene match. CDR3 protein: CASSQAPGQGSGELFF. The CDR3 coding sequence is TGTGCCAGCAGCCAAGCACCGGGACAGGGATCCGGGGAGCTGTTTTTT.

The chain carries TRBV5-1 and TRBJ2-2; D is unclear. The CDR3 runs to 14 residues. Germline-derived CDR1 and CDR2 are SGHRS and YFSETQ. Trimming stripped 5 bases from V and 6 bases from J, with 14 bases between. The CDR3 protein is CASSRSPNPGELFF. The CDR3, as DNA: TGCGCCAGCAGTCGATCCCCAAATCCCGGGGAGCTGTTTTTT.